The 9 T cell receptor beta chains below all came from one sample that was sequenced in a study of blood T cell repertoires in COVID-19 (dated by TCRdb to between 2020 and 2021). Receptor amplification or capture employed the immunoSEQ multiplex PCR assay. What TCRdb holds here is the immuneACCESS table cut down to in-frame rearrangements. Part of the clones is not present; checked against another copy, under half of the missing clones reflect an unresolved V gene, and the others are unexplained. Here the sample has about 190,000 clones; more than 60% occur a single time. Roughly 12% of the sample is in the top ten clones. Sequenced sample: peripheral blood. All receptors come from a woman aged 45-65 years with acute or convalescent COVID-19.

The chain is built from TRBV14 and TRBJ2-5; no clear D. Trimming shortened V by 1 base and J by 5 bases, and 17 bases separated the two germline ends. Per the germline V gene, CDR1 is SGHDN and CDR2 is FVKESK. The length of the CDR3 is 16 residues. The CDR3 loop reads CASSQALLSWSETQYF. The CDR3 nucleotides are TGTGCCAGCAGCCAAGCCCTCCTCAGTTGGTCGGAGACCCAGTACTTC.

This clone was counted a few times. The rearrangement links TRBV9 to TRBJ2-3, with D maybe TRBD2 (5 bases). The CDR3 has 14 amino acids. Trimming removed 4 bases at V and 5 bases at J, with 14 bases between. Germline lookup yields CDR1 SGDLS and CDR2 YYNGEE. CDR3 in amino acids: CASSSSSNRDTQYF. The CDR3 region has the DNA TGTGCCAGCAGCTCTAGCAGCAACAGAGATACGCAGTATTTT.

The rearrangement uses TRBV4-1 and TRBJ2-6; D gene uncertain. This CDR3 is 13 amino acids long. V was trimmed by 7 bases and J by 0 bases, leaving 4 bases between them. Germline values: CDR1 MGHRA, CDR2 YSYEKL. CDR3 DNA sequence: TGCGCCAGCACCCGCTCTGGGGCCAACGTCCTGACTTTC. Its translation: CASTRSGANVLTF.

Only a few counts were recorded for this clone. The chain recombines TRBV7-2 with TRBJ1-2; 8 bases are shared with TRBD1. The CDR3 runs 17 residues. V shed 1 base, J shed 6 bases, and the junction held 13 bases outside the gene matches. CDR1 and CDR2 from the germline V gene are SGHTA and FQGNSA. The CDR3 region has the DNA TGTGCCAGCAGCTTAGGTCCACTTGGACAGGGAAACCATGGCTACACCTTC. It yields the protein CASSLGPLGQGNHGYTF.

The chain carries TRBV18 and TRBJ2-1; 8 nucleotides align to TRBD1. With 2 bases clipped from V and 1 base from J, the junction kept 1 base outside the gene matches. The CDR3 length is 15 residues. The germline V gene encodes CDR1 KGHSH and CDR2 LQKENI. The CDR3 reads CASSPTGGSYNEQFF. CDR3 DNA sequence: TGTGCCAGCTCACCAACAGGGGGGTCCTACAATGAGCAGTTCTTC.

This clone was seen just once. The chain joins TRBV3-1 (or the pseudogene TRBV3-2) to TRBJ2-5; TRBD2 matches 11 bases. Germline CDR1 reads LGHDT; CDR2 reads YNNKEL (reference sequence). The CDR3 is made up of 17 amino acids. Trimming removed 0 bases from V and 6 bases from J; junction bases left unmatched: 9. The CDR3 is CASSQESLAGAGKTQYF. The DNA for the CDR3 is TGTGCCAGCAGCCAAGAGTCACTAGCGGGAGCGGGAAAGACCCAGTACTTC.

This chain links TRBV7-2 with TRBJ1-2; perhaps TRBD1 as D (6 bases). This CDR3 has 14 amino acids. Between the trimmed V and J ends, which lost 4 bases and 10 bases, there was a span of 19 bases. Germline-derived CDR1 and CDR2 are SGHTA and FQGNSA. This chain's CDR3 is CASSSQGYKLDYTF. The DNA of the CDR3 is TGTGCCAGCAGCTCTCAGGGGTACAAGTTGGACTACACCTTC.

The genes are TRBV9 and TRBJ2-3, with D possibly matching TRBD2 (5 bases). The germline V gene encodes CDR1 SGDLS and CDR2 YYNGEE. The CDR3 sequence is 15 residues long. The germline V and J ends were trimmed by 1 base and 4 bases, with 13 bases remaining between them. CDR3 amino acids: CASSVTRAGADTQYF. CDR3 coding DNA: TGTGCCAGCAGCGTAACTCGGGCCGGGGCAGATACGCAGTATTTT.

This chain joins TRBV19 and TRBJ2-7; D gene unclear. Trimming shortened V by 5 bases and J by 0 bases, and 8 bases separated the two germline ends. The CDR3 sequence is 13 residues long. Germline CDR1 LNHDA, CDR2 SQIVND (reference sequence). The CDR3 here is CASSARVSYEQYF. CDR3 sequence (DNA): TGTGCCAGTAGTGCACGGGTCTCCTACGAGCAGTACTTC.